One and the same sample provided the 14 T cell receptor beta chains below, sequenced in a study of blood T cell repertoires in COVID-19. TCRdb's table, derived via immunoSEQ multiplex PCR, lists solely in-frame clones and lacks some. Seen here are roughly 51,000 clones, 70% to 90% observed once, and the top ten hold less than 3%. Sequenced input: peripheral blood. These receptors all stem from a woman aged 80 or over with acute or convalescent COVID-19.

The rearrangement links TRBV2 to TRBJ1-1; D may be TRBD1 (5 bases). Germline V gives CDR1 SNHLY, CDR2 FYNNEI. Between the trimmed V and J ends, which lost 3 bases and 0 bases, there was a span of 8 bases. There are 14 residues in the CDR3. The CDR3 here is CASSDGGMNTEAFF. DNA for the CDR3: TGTGCCAGCAGTGACGGGGGAATGAACACTGAAGCTTTCTTT.

The chain employs TRBV5-1 and TRBJ1-2; TRBD1 agrees at 10 bases. The trim removed 0 bases at V and 8 bases at J, leaving 7 bases unmatched. The CDR3 sequence is 15 residues long. CDR1 and CDR2 (germline): SGHRS, YFSETQ. The CDR3 reads CASSLGDRGREGYTF. The CDR3 coding sequence is TGCGCCAGCAGCTTGGGCGACAGGGGGCGGGAAGGCTACACCTTC.

The gene calls are TRBV7-6 and TRBJ2-1, with TRBD2 matching 16 bases. The CDR3 runs 17 residues. Germline loops: CDR1 SGHVS, CDR2 FNYEAQ. The V gene end was trimmed by 4 bases and the J gene end by 7 bases; junction bases not matched to a gene: 7. CDR3 DNA: TGTGCCAGCAGCTCTGGGACTAGCGGGGGGGCCGGGAATGAGCAGTTCTTC. Translating it yields CASSSGTSGGAGNEQFF.

This chain joins TRBV5-1 and TRBJ2-2; 10 positions match TRBD2. The trim removed 3 bases at V and 7 bases at J, leaving 9 bases unmatched. The CDR3 length is 16 residues. Germline values: CDR1 SGHRS, CDR2 YFSETQ. CDR3 nucleotide sequence: TGCGCCAGCAGCTCAACAGCGGGGGGGCTCGGCGGGGAGCTGTTTTTT. As protein: CASSSTAGGLGGELFF.

The sample holds one count of this clone. This chain links TRBV5-1 with TRBJ2-7; TRBD2 matches at 7 bases. CDR1 is SGHRS, CDR2 YFSETQ, per germline. The CDR3 is made up of 15 amino acids. Trimming took 4 bases from V and 3 from J; bases not matched to a gene: 10. The chain's CDR3 is CASSETGRGNYEQYF. The CDR3 region has the DNA TGCGCCAGCAGCGAGACCGGGCGGGGGAACTACGAGCAGTACTTC.

This chain joins TRBV5-1 and TRBJ2-7; tentatively, D is TRBD2 (6 bases). Looked up from germline, CDR1 is SGHRS and CDR2 is YFSETQ. CDR3 length: 13 amino acids. Trimming took off 4 bases at V and 2 bases at J, with 10 bases between the two ends. The CDR3 nucleotides are TGCGCCAGCAGCCGAGGGGAGGCCTACGAGCAGTACTTC. It encodes CASSRGEAYEQYF.

This clone is a singleton in its sample. This chain uses TRBV5-4 with TRBJ1-1; perhaps TRBD1 as D (6 bases). V was cut by 4 bases and J by 4 bases, with 17 bases left in between. CDR3 length: 15 residues. Germline V gene sequence: CDR1 SGHNT, CDR2 YYREEE (reference sequence). CDR3: CASSPTGKTSTEAFF. CDR3 nucleotide sequence: TGTGCCAGCAGCCCCACAGGGAAAACGTCCACTGAAGCTTTCTTT.

This clone has only one observation. V gene TRBV10-3 combines with J gene TRBJ2-2, with D possibly being TRBD1 (6 bases). The germline V and J ends were trimmed by 5 bases and 4 bases, with 14 bases remaining between them. Germline V gene data show CDR1 as ENHRY and CDR2 as SYGVKD. The CDR3 has 15 amino acids. CDR3 region: CAISPSTGSTGELFF. Here the CDR3 DNA reads TGTGCCATCAGTCCCTCGACAGGATCCACCGGGGAGCTGTTTTTT.

Worth noting for this clone: The junction does not match germline at one end; this may be a read error. This sequence joins TRBV14 and TRBJ2-2; 7 positions agree with TRBD1. The CDR3 is made up of 17 amino acids. The germline V gene has CDR1 SGHDN and CDR2 FVKESK. Written as DNA, the CDR3 is TGTGCCAGCAGCCAAGACAGGCTTGACAGGGTGAACCGGGGAGCTGTTTTT. This sequence encodes CASSQDRLDRVNRGAVF.

The chain couples TRBV5-5 to TRBJ2-2, with TRBD1 as a possible D gene (5 bases). V was trimmed by 0 bases and J by 0 bases, leaving 9 bases between them. The CDR3 has 16 amino acids. In germline, CDR1 is SGHKS, CDR2 YYEKEE (reference sequence). The CDR3 nucleotides read TGTGCCAGCAGCTTGGTACAGGCCGCGAACACCGGGGAGCTGTTTTTT. It yields the protein CASSLVQAANTGELFF.

CDR3: CAWSPLAGLGEKLFF. CDR3 coding DNA: TGTGCCTGGAGTCCCCTGGCAGGGTTGGGTGAAAAACTGTTTTTT. The rearrangement links TRBV30 to TRBJ1-4; D is perhaps TRBD1 (5 bases). The CDR3 has 15 amino acids. V was trimmed by 2 bases and J by 7 bases, leaving 17 bases between them. Germline V gene data show CDR1 as GTSNPN and CDR2 as SVGIG (reference sequence).

The rearrangement joins TRBV7-8 to TRBJ2-2; tentative D call: TRBD1 (6 bases). The length of the CDR3 is 14 residues. Trimming removed 8 bases from V and 5 bases from J, with 15 bases in between. Germline V gene lookup returns CDR1 SGHVS and CDR2 FQNEAQ. DNA for the CDR3: TGTGCCAGCCATCCCCGAGGGGGTACCGGGGAGCTGTTTTTT. It encodes CASHPRGGTGELFF.

The J gene is TRBJ1-4, the V gene TRBV29-1; TRBD1 matches at 9 bases. V was clipped by 7 bases and J by 5 bases; unmatched bases: 5. The CDR3 contains 13 residues. Germline CDR1 and CDR2: SQVTM and ANQGSEA. This CDR3 reads CSGGQGRNEKLFF. The CDR3, as DNA: TGCAGCGGCGGACAGGGGAGAAATGAAAAACTGTTTTTT.

CDR3 DNA sequence: TGTGCCAGCAGCTCTTCGGGGGGCCGTAATGAGCAGTTCTTC. It specifies CASSSSGGRNEQFF. V gene TRBV7-2 combines with J gene TRBJ2-1; a weak D match, TRBD2 (7 bases). V was shortened by 4 bases and J by 7 bases, with 14 bases between the two germline ends. The CDR3 totals 14 residues. Germline V gene data show CDR1 as SGHTA and CDR2 as FQGNSA.